This TCR beta chain was documented in a study of T cell repertoires in cytomegalovirus infection. In regard to this clonotype: Its target is not known. One junction end disagrees with the germline gene, perhaps due to a read error.

The CDR3 runs 13 residues. TCRdb reanalysed the reads using MiXCR and keeps one entry per CDR3 protein. This repertoire shows fewer than 1,000,000 distinct CDR3 sequences, 30% to 40% found once; its top ten account for roughly 12%. The chain links TRBV12-3 or TRBV12-4 to TRBJ2-6; D ambiguous. The source was cultured CD8+ T cells from PBMCs, collected from culture after CMV antigen stimulation. The source of this sequence is a human donor in good health (CMV status not recorded). Some clones in this sample may be carry-over from other donors' samples. CDR3 sequence (DNA): TGTGCCAACAGTTCCCCCCAGGCCAACGTCCTGACTTTC. As protein: CANSSPQANVLTF.